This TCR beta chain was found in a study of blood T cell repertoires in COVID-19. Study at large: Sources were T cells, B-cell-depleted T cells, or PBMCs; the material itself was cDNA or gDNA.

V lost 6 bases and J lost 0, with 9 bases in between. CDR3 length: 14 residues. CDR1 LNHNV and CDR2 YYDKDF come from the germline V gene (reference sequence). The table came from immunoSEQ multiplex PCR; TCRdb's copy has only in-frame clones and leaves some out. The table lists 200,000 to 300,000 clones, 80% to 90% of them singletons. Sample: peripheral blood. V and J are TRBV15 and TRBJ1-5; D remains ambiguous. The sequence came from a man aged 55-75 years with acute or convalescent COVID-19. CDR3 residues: CATSPGYSNQPQHF. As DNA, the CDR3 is TGTGCCACCAGTCCGGGATATAGCAATCAGCCCCAGCATTTT.